This record concerns one T cell receptor beta chain sequence. Its specificity is unknown. Germline V gene data show CDR1 as SGHVS and CDR2 as FQNEAQ. The CDR3 is 18 amino acids. Germline trimming cut 5 bases from V and 0 bases from J; bases unmatched to any gene: 12. The data are from a study of T cells in Graves' hyperthyroidism and ophthalmopathy. Broader study findings: Before onset, ophthalmopathy was predicted by the model a median around 6 months earlier. Most thyroid clonotypes expanded above 0.001 were also detected in blood. Stable hyperthyroidism was separated from ophthalmopathy by a model based on 13 V-J features.

Researchers amplified the TCR beta CDR3 regions from RNA transcripts. When the TCR CDR3 underwent first-round RT-PCR, the HTBI primer set was used. MiXCR, run by TCRdb on the multiplex PCR reads, gives a single entry per CDR3 protein. This table holds roughly 580,000 distinct CDR3 sequences, about 45% found once. Hyperthyroidism had been newly diagnosed in patients aged 18 to 65, and its duration was under 2 months. The rearrangement joins TRBV7-8 to TRBJ1-5, with TRBD1 matching over 8 bases. The clonotype originates from a woman between 18 and 29 years old with Graves' hyperthyroidism. The sequenced sample was peripheral blood or thyroid tissue (not recorded which). CDR3 nucleotide sequence: TGTGCCAGCAGCCAATTAGGTGGGACAGGAAATAGCAATCAGCCCCAGCATTTT. It encodes CASSQLGGTGNSNQPQHF.